The rows below give T cell receptor beta chains drawn from one sample of a study of T-cell memory formation after mild COVID-19. TCRdb ran MiXCR on the 5' RACE reads and lists one entry per CDR3 protein. The data contain around 530,000 distinct CDR3 sequences, roughly a fifth of them singletons. The sample was PBMCs or a T cell subset sorted from them (not recorded which). These receptors all come from an adult woman who had mild COVID-19 (a few samples of this study predate the infection). Cell type and time point are not known. CDR3s include the opening cysteine and the closing phenylalanine or tryptophan. A D gene is named only where the DNA matches it firmly. Size values are once, few and many counts, or a class for expanded clones, and some rows have none.

D	V	size	J	DNA	CDR3
TRBD1	TRBV12-3/TRBV12-4	NA	TRBJ2-7	TGTGCCAGCAGTGGGGGCCACAGGGGTTACGAGCAGTACTTC	CASSGGHRGYEQYF
NA	TRBV18	few	TRBJ1-1	TGTGCCAGCTCACCCAGAAGGGAGGGGGAAGCTTTCTTT	CASSPRREGEAFF
NA	TRBV7-9	NA	TRBJ1-5	TGTGCCAGCAGCTCCCAGGGTAAGGGCAATCAGCCCCAGCATTTT	CASSSQGKGNQPQHF
NA	TRBV11-3	few	TRBJ2-3	TGTGCCAGCAGCTTAGAGGGGCGGGCCGTGAGCACAGATACGCAGTATTTT	CASSLEGRAVSTDTQYF
NA	TRBV24-1	NA	TRBJ1-1	TGTGCCACCGGGAGCAGGGCCGGCACTGAAGCTTTCTTT	CATGSRAGTEAFF
NA	TRBV3-1	many	TRBJ2-1	TGTGCCAGCAGCCAAGAGCTTCTCTCGCGGTTTCAAGGGAATGAGCAGTTCTTC	CASSQELLSRFQGNEQFF
TRBD2	TRBV20-1	once	TRBJ2-7	TGCAGTGCTAGAGGCGGTCTAGCGGGAGAGGGGAGCGAGCAGTACTTC	CSARGGLAGEGSEQYF
NA	TRBV6-5	few	TRBJ2-7	TGTGCCAGCAGGAAAGCGGGACAGACTAACTACGAGCAGTACTTC	CASRKAGQTNYEQYF
NA	TRBV15	few	TRBJ2-3	TGTGCCACCAGCAGAGACCGGCGGGGTACGCAGTATTTT	CATSRDRRGTQYF
TRBD1	TRBV9	few	TRBJ2-7	TGTGCCAGCAGCGTAGCACCTCTGGGACAGGGGTCTTACGAGCAGTACTTC	CASSVAPLGQGSYEQYF
TRBD2	TRBV5-1	few	TRBJ2-1	TGCGCCAGCAGCTTGGCGGCTAGCGGGGGGGCGGCATCTTACAATGAGCAGTTCTTC	CASSLAASGGAASYNEQFF
TRBD2	TRBV2	NA	TRBJ2-7	TGTGCCAGCAGGACCGGGACTAGCGGCTACGAGCAGTACTTC	CASRTGTSGYEQYF
TRBD1	TRBV19	NA	TRBJ2-7	TGTGCCAGTAGTCTCGGACAGGGGTTCTCCTACGAGCAGTACTTC	CASSLGQGFSYEQYF
NA	TRBV30	NA	TRBJ2-6	TGTGCCTGGAGTGTAGACTGGGCCAACGTCCTGACTTTC	CAWSVDWANVLTF
NA	TRBV12-3/TRBV12-4	NA	TRBJ1-2	TGTGCCAGCAGCCGAACAGGGCTTGGCTACACCTTC	CASSRTGLGYTF
NA	TRBV6-5	NA	TRBJ2-7	TGTGCCAGCAGTTACTCCCCTCTGGGGCGGATGAGCTCCTACGAGCAGTACTTC	CASSYSPLGRMSSYEQYF
NA	TRBV24-1	few	TRBJ2-2	TGTGCCACCAGTGATTTATCGTGGGCGGACACCGGGGAGCTGTTTTTT	CATSDLSWADTGELFF
NA	TRBV6-5	NA	TRBJ1-1	TGTGCCAGCAGTTCCCTGAACGCTGAAGCTTTCTTT	CASSSLNAEAFF
TRBD2	TRBV19	NA	TRBJ2-1	TGTGCCAGTAGTATAAGCGGGAGCGTAGATGAGCAGTTCTTC	CASSISGSVDEQFF
NA	TRBV20-1	few	TRBJ1-2	TGCAGTGCTAGAGATGCCAGGGGAAGGGCCCCTGGCTACACCTTC	CSARDARGRAPGYTF
TRBD2	TRBV5-1	NA	TRBJ2-5	TGCGCCAGCAGCTTGGACGGGGGGTACCAAGAGACCCAGTACTTC	CASSLDGGYQETQYF
NA	TRBV12-3/TRBV12-4	many	TRBJ1-2	TGTGCCAGCAGCCCCCAGGGCAACTATGGCTACACCTTC	CASSPQGNYGYTF
NA	TRBV20-1	NA	TRBJ1-5	TGCAGTGCTGGGAGGGGTGAGGGCAATCAGCCCCAGCATTTT	CSAGRGEGNQPQHF
NA	TRBV3-1	few	TRBJ2-7	TGTGCCAGCAGCCAAGATTCGGGGTTCGTGAACACGGGGGAGCAGTACTTC	CASSQDSGFVNTGEQYF
NA	TRBV12-3/TRBV12-4	many	TRBJ1-2	TGTGCCAGCAGTTTAGGGACCAGGTCAACCTATGGCTACACCTTC	CASSLGTRSTYGYTF
NA	TRBV18	few	TRBJ2-5	TGTGCCAGCTCACCGGGGTCGGAGGCCCAAGAGACCCAGTACTTC	CASSPGSEAQETQYF
NA	TRBV12-3/TRBV12-4	few	TRBJ1-5	TGTGCCAGCAGTTTAGGGCAGTCCTTTCAGCCCCAGCATTTT	CASSLGQSFQPQHF
NA	TRBV15	NA	TRBJ1-1	TGTGCCACCAGCAGACAGCTAGAAGCTTTCTTT	CATSRQLEAFF
NA	TRBV2	NA	TRBJ2-1	TGTGCCAGCAGTGAAACTGACTGGTTCAATGAGCAGTTCTTC	CASSETDWFNEQFF
TRBD1	TRBV7-2	NA	TRBJ2-7	TGTGCCAGCAAGAAGGACAGGACATTCTACGAGCAGTACTTC	CASKKDRTFYEQYF
TRBD1	TRBV7-2	few	TRBJ2-5	TGTGCCAGCAGTCTTAGCCTGGGACAGGAGACCCAGTACTTC	CASSLSLGQETQYF
TRBD1	TRBV6-1	few	TRBJ2-1	TGTGCCAGCAGTGAATGGTTGACAGGGGGCATCGGCAATGAGCAGTTCTTC	CASSEWLTGGIGNEQFF
NA	TRBV7-2	NA	TRBJ1-1	TGTGCCAGCAGCTTAATGGGGATTGAAGCTTTCTTT	CASSLMGIEAFF
NA	TRBV7-9	NA	TRBJ2-1	TGTGCCAGCAGCTCGGGGGTAGCGTCATACAATGAGCAGTTCTTC	CASSSGVASYNEQFF
NA	TRBV6-2/TRBV6-3	few	TRBJ2-7	TGTGCCAGCAGTAAGAGCAGCTACGAGCAGTACTTC	CASSKSSYEQYF
TRBD2	TRBV30	NA	TRBJ2-5	TGTGCCTGGAGTGTGACTAGCGGGGAAGAGACCCAGTACTTC	CAWSVTSGEETQYF
NA	TRBV4-1	NA	TRBJ1-2	TGCGCCAGCAGCCAAAGTCAGGCAGTGGTCTATGGCTACACCTTC	CASSQSQAVVYGYTF
NA	TRBV7-2	NA	TRBJ1-2	TGTGCCAGCAGCTTAGGCGGACGAAACGGGGGGCATGGCTACACCTTC	CASSLGGRNGGHGYTF
NA	TRBV6-6	NA	TRBJ1-2	TGTGCCAGCAAACCGGGGCCGGATGGCTACACCTTC	CASKPGPDGYTF
TRBD1	TRBV29-1	NA	TRBJ2-2	TGCAGCGTTGAGGGCCCGACAGGGCGGGCCACCGGGGAGCTGTTTTTT	CSVEGPTGRATGELFF
NA	TRBV15	NA	TRBJ2-5	TGTGCCACCAGCAGGGCGCCTGCCCCGGGGGAGACCCAGTACTTC	CATSRAPAPGETQYF